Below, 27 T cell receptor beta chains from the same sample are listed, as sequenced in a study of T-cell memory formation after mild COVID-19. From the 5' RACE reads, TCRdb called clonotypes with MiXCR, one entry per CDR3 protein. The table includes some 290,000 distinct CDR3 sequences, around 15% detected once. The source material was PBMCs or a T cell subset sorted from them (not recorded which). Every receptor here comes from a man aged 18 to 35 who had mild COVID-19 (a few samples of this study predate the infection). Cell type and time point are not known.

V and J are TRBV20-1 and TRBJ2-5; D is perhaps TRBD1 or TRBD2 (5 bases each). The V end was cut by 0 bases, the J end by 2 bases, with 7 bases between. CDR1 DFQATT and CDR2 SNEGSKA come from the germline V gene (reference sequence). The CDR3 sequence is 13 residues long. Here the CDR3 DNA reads TGCAGTGCTAGAGAGGGACCGCAAGAGACCCAGTACTTC. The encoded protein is CSAREGPQETQYF.

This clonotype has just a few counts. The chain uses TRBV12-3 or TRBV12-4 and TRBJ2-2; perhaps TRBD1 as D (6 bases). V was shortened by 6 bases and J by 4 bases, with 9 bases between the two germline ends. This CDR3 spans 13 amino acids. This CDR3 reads CASRGARTGELFF. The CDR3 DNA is TGTGCCAGCAGGGGGGCCCGCACCGGGGAGCTGTTTTTT.

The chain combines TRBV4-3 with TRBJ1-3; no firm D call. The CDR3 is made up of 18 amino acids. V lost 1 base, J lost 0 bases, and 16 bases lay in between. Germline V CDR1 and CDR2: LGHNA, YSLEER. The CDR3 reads CASSQAGAAGASGNTIYF. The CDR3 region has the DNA TGCGCCAGCAGCCAAGCGGGTGCGGCAGGAGCCTCTGGAAACACCATATATTTT.

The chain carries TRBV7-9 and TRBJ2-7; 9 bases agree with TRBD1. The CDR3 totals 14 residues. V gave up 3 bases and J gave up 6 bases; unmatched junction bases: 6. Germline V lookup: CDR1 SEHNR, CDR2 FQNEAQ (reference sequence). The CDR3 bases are TGTGCCAGCAGCTTTGGACAGGGGAACGGCGAGCAGTACGTC. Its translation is CASSFGQGNGEQYV.

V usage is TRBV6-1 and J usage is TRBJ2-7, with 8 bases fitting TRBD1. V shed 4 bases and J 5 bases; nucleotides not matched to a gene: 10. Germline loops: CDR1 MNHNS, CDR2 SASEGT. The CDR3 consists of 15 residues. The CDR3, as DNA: TGTGCCAGCAGTGCGGAGTCAGGGGGCGACCACGAGCAGTACTTC. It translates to CASSAESGGDHEQYF.

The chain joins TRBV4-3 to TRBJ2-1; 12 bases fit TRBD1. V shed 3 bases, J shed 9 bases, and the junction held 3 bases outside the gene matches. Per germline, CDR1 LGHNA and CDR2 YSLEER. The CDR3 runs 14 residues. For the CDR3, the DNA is TGCGCCAGCAGCCACGGGACAGGGGGCCCTGAGCAGTTCTTC. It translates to CASSHGTGGPEQFF.

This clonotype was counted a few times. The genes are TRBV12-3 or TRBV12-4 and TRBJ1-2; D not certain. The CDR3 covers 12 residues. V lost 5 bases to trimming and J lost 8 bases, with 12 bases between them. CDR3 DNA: TGTGCCAGCAGTGCCGATTTGGGGGGCTACACCTTC. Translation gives CASSADLGGYTF.

The CDR3, as DNA: TGTGCCAGCAGCTTCAGTGGGTTGCTCAACGGGGGCTACACCTTC. It translates to CASSFSGLLNGGYTF. The chain uses TRBV11-2 and TRBJ1-2; D gene uncertain. V lost 3 bases and J 8 bases, leaving 19 bases between the germline ends. The CDR3 has 15 residues. Germline V gene lookup returns CDR1 SGHAT and CDR2 FQNNGV.

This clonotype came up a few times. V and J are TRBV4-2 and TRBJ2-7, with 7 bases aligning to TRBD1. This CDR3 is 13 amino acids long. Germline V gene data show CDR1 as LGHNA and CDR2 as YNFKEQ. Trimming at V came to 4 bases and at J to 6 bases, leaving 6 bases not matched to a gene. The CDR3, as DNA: TGTGCCAGCAGCCCTCACCCAGGGGGCGAGCAGTACTTC. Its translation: CASSPHPGGEQYF.

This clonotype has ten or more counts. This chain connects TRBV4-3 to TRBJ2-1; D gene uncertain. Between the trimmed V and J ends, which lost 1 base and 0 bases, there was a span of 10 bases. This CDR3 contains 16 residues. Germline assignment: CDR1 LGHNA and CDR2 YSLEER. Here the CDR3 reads CASSQVGPSSYNEQFF. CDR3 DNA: TGCGCCAGCAGCCAAGTGGGTCCGAGCTCCTACAATGAGCAGTTCTTC.

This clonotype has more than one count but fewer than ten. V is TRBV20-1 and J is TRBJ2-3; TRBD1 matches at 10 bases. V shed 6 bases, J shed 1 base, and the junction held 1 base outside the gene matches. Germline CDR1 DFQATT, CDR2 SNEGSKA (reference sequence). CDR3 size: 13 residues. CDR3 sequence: CSAGTGGTDTQYF. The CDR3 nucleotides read TGCAGTGCCGGGACAGGGGGCACAGATACGCAGTATTTT.

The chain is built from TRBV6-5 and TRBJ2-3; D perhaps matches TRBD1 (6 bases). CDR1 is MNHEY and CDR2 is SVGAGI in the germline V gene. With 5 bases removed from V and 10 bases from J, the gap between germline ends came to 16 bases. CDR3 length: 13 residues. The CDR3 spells CASSGTSDGPQYF. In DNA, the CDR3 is TGTGCCAGCAGTGGGACATCCGATGGGCCGCAGTATTTT.

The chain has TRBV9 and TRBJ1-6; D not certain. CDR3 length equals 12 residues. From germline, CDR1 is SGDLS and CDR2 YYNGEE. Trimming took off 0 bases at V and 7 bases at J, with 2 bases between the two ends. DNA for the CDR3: TGTGCCAGCAGCGTAGGGAATTCACCCCTCCACTTT. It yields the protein CASSVGNSPLHF.

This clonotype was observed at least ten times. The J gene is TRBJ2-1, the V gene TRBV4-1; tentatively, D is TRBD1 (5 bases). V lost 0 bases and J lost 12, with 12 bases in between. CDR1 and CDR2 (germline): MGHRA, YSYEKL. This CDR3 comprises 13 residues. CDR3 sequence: CASSQEPLQGQFF. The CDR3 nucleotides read TGCGCCAGCAGCCAAGAACCCCTTCAGGGGCAGTTCTTC.

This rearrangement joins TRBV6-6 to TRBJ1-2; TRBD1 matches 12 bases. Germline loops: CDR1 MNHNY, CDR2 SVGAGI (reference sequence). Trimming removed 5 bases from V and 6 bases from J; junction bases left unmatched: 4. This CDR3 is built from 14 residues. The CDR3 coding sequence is TGTGCCAGCAGTCCCGGGACAGGGGGCGATGGCTACACCTTC. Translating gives CASSPGTGGDGYTF.

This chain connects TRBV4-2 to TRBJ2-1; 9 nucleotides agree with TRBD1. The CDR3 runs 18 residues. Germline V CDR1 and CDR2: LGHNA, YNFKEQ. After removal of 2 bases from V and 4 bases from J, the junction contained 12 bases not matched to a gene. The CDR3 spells CASSQSSRDRAYYNEQFF. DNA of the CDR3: TGTGCCAGCAGCCAATCCTCCCGGGACAGGGCTTATTACAATGAGCAGTTCTTC.

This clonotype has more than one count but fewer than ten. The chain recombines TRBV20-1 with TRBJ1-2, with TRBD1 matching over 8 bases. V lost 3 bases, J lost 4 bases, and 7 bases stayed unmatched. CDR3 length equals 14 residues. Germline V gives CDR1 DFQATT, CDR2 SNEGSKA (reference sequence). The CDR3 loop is CSARRTGRAYGYTF. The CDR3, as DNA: TGCAGTGCTAGGAGGACAGGGCGGGCCTATGGCTACACCTTC.

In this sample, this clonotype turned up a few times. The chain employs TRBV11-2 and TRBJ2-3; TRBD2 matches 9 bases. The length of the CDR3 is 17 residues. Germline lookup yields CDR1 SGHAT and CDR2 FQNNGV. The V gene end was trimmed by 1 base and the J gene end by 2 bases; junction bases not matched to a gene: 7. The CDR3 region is CASSLAGLAGFTDTQYF. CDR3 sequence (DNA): TGTGCCAGCAGCTTAGCGGGGCTAGCGGGGTTCACAGATACGCAGTATTTT.

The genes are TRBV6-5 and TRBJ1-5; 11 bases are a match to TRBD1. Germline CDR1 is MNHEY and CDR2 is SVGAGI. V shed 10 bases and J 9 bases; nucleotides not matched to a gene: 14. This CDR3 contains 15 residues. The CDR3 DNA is TGTGCCACAGGTGATCCGGGACAGGGGGTAGGGCCCCAGCATTTT. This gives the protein CATGDPGQGVGPQHF.

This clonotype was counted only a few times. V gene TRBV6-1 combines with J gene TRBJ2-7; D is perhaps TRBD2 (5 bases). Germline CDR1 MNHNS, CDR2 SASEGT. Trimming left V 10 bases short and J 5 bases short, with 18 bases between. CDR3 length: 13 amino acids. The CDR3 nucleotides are TGTGCCACCAGGCGGGTAGAGGGAGACGAGCAGTACTTC. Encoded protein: CATRRVEGDEQYF.

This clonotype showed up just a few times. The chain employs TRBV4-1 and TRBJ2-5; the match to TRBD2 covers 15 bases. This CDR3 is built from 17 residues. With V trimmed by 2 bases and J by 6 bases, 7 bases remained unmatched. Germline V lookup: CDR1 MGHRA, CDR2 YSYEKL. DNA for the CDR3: TGCGCCAGCAGCCAACCCCGGACTAGCGGGGGGGCAAAGACCCAGTACTTC. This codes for CASSQPRTSGGAKTQYF.

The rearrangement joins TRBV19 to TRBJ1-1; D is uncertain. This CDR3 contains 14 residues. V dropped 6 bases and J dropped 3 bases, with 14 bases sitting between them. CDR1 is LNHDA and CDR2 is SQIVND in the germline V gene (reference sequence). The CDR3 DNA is TGTGCCAGTAGGGTACAGCTCGTCCACACTGAAGCTTTCTTT. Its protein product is CASRVQLVHTEAFF. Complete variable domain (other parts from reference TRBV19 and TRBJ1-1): DGGITQSPKYLFRKEGQNVTLSCEQNLNHDAMYWYRQDPGQGLRLIYYSQIVNDFQKGDIAEGYSVSREKKESFPLTVTSAQKNPTAFYLCASRVQLVHTEAFFGQGTRLTVV.

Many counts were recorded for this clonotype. The CDR3 sequence is CASSPGQGALSGANVLTF. CDR3 sequence (DNA): TGTGCCAGCAGCCCGGGACAGGGCGCCCTCTCTGGGGCCAACGTCCTGACTTTC. The chain carries TRBV5-5 and TRBJ2-6; TRBD1 aligns across 9 bases. The CDR3 has 18 residues. The junction had 8 bases not matched to a gene; V was cut back by 4 bases and J by 0 bases. Germline V gene data show CDR1 as SGHKS and CDR2 as YYEKEE (reference sequence).

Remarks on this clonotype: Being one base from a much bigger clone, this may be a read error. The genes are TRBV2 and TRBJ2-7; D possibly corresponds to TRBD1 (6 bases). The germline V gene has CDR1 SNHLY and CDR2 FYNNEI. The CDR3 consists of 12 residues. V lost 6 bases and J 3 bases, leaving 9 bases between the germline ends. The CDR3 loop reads CASSGQFYEQYF. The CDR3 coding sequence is TGTGCCAGCAGCGGACAGTTCTACGAGCAGTACTTC. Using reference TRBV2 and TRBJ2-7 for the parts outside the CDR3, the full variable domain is EPEVTQTPSHQVTQMGQEVILRCVPISNHLYFYWYRQILGQKVEFLVSFYNNEISEKSEIFDDQFSVERPDGSNFTLKIRSTKLEDSAMYFCASSGQFYEQYFGPGTRLTVT.

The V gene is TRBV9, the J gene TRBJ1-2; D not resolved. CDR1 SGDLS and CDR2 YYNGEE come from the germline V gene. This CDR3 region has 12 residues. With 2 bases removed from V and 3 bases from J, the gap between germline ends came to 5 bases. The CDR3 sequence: CASSVAHYGYTF. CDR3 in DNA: TGTGCCAGCAGCGTGGCCCACTATGGCTACACCTTC.

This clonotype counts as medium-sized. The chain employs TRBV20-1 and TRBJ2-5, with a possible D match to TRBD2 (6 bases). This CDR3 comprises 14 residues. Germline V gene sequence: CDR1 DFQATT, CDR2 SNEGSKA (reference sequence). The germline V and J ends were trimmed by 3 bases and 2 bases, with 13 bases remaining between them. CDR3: CSARSGSPQETQYF. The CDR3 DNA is TGCAGTGCTAGGTCCGGGAGTCCACAAGAGACCCAGTACTTC.

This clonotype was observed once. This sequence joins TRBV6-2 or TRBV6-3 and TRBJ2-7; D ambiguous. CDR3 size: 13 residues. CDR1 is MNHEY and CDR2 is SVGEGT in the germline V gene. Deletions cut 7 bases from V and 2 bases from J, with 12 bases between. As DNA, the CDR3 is TGTGCCAGCACCATGGACGCAACCTACGAGCAGTACTTC. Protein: CASTMDATYEQYF.